The present T cell receptor (beta chain) was sequenced within a study of blood T cell repertoires in COVID-19. Study at large: Italy, Spain and the United States were the sources of the convalescent and acute COVID-19 samples. PBMCs, B-cell-depleted T cells, or T cells were the source of the cDNA or gDNA that made up the material.

The V gene's germline CDR1 is SGHNT and CDR2 YENEEA. Trimming stripped 5 bases from V and 4 bases from J, with 14 bases between. The CDR3 has 14 residues. Sequencing used immunoSEQ multiplex PCR; TCRdb keeps in-frame clones, though not all of them. This sample has some 150,000 clones, with approximately 86% found just once. The TCR comes from a woman aged 60-75 years with acute or convalescent COVID-19. The chain is built from TRBV11-3 and TRBJ1-1, with no clear D. The sequenced sample was peripheral blood. The CDR3 spells CASSPGGRATEAFF. For the CDR3, the DNA is TGTGCCAGCAGCCCCGGAGGAAGGGCCACTGAAGCTTTCTTT.